These 8 T cell receptor beta chains came from one sample sequenced in a study of PD-1 blockade in classical Hodgkin lymphoma. Exposure to brentuximab vedotin varied, and each patient had relapsed following autologous stem cell transplantation. Clones were sequenced by immunoSEQ multiplex PCR, and TCRdb holds only the in-frame ones, with some missing. The table shows 90,000 to 120,000 clones, with 70% to 90% occurring only once. The sample was peripheral blood mononuclear cells (PBMCs), taken before the second cycle of nivolumab. These receptors came from a human donor with classical Hodgkin lymphoma.

V is TRBV28 and J is TRBJ1-1; D uncertain. The CDR3 contains 8 residues. Germline V gene lookup returns CDR1 MDHEN and CDR2 SYDVKM. For the CDR3, the DNA is TGTGCATGGGGTGAAGCTTTCTTT. This codes for CAWGEAFF.

This chain links TRBV7-2 with TRBJ2-5; perhaps TRBD1 as D (5 bases). V gave up 3 bases and J gave up 3 bases, with 17 bases separating them. The germline V gene encodes CDR1 SGHTA and CDR2 FQGNSA. The CDR3 has 16 residues. The CDR3 DNA reads TGTGCCAGCAGCTTTCCCAAGGCGACAGCAGAAGAGACCCAGTACTTC. It yields the protein CASSFPKATAEETQYF.

The chain recombines TRBV9 with TRBJ1-4; D is unresolved. CDR1 and CDR2 from the germline V gene are SGDLS and YYNGEE. Trimming shortened V by 1 base and J by 6 bases, and 19 bases separated the two germline ends. The CDR3 is made up of 17 amino acids. DNA for the CDR3: TGTGCCAGCAGCGTAAGTGCCGGGGTCCGGACGGATGAAAAACTGTTTTTT. It codes for CASSVSAGVRTDEKLFF. The entire variable domain, with the rest obtained from reference TRBV9 and TRBJ1-4, is as follows: DSGVTQTPKHLITATGQRVTLRCSPRSGDLSVYWYQQSLDQGLQFLIQYYNGEERAKGNILERFSAQQFPDLHSELNLSSLELGDSALYFCASSVSAGVRTDEKLFFGSGTQLSVL.

This chain joins TRBV9 and TRBJ2-7, with 8 bases aligning to TRBD1. V was pared by 3 bases and J by 6 bases, with 11 bases of the junction left unmatched. Germline CDR1 and CDR2: SGDLS and YYNGEE. The CDR3 runs 15 residues. The CDR3 loop is CASSADTGGLLEQYF. The CDR3 DNA sequence: TGTGCCAGCAGCGCTGACACAGGGGGTCTTCTCGAGCAGTACTTC. Combining the CDR3 with reference TRBV9 and TRBJ2-7 gives the whole variable domain DSGVTQTPKHLITATGQRVTLRCSPRSGDLSVYWYQQSLDQGLQFLIQYYNGEERAKGNILERFSAQQFPDLHSELNLSSLELGDSALYFCASSADTGGLLEQYFGPGTRLTVT.

This clone has only one observation. The V and J genes are TRBV11-2 and TRBJ2-7, with 9 nucleotides matching TRBD1. The CDR3 sequence is 15 residues long. The germline CDR1 and CDR2 sequences are SGHAT and FQNNGV. V lost 5 bases and J lost 10; bases outside the gene matches: 15. The CDR3 DNA follows: TGTGCCAGCAGCCCCCACCGGGAACAGGGGGCGCGTCAGTACTTC. Its protein is CASSPHREQGARQYF. Combining the CDR3 with reference TRBV11-2 and TRBJ2-7 gives the whole variable domain EAGVAQSPRYKIIEKRQSVAFWCNPISGHATLYWYQQILGQGPKLLIQFQNNGVVDDSQLPKDRFSAERLKGVDSTLKIQPAKLEDSAVYLCASSPHREQGARQYFGPGTRLTVT.

The J gene is TRBJ2-1, the V gene TRBV11-2; TRBD2 might be the D (6 bases). Germline V gene data show CDR1 as SGHAT and CDR2 as FQNNGV. Trimming removed 1 base from V and 8 bases from J, with 12 bases in between. The CDR3 totals 14 residues. The DNA of the CDR3 is TGTGCCAGCAGCTTAGTTTCCGGGGGAGATGAGCAGTTCTTC. It encodes CASSLVSGGDEQFF. The variable domain in full, with the rest retrieved from reference TRBV11-2 and TRBJ2-1, is EAGVAQSPRYKIIEKRQSVAFWCNPISGHATLYWYQQILGQGPKLLIQFQNNGVVDDSQLPKDRFSAERLKGVDSTLKIQPAKLEDSAVYLCASSLVSGGDEQFFGPGTRLTVL.

V and J are TRBV28 and TRBJ2-7; D is perhaps TRBD2 (6 bases). V was cut by 2 bases and J by 3 bases, with 11 bases left in between. This CDR3 is 14 amino acids long. Germline V gene sequence: CDR1 MDHEN, CDR2 SYDVKM. The CDR3 loop reads CASSLGPGGYEQYF. CDR3 nucleotides: TGTGCCAGCAGTTTAGGGCCCGGGGGCTACGAGCAGTACTTC. The full variable domain, in which reference TRBV28 and TRBJ2-7 provide the parts outside the CDR3, is DVKVTQSSRYLVKRTGEKVFLECVQDMDHENMFWYRQDPGLGLRLIYFSYDVKMKEKGDIPEGYSVSREKKERFSLILESASTNQTSMYLCASSLGPGGYEQYFGPGTRLTVT.

The rearrangement uses TRBV6-1 and TRBJ2-1; 8 nucleotides match TRBD2. Trimming at V came to 5 bases and at J to 6 bases, leaving 6 bases not matched to a gene. The germline CDR1 and CDR2 sequences are MNHNS and SASEGT. The CDR3 has 14 residues. The CDR3 spells CASSSSGSFNEQFF. CDR3 sequence (DNA): TGTGCCAGCAGTTCAAGCGGGAGTTTCAATGAGCAGTTCTTC.